This entry is about one TCR beta chain. CDR1 SGDLS and CDR2 YYNGEE come from the germline V gene. There are 13 residues in the CDR3. V lost 2 bases and J lost 4, with 8 bases in between. This entry belongs to a study of CD8 T cells in ankylosing spondylitis. TCRdb recomputed calls from the 5' RACE reads with MiXCR, one row per CDR3 protein. The profile shows tens of thousands of distinct CDR3 sequences, around 30% of them singletons. This receptor was taken from a male donor with ankylosing spondylitis or in good health (not recorded which). Sequencing input: blood, either unsorted or a sorted T cell fraction (not recorded which). This rearrangement joins TRBV9 to TRBJ2-3; D is undetermined. Here the CDR3 DNA reads TGTGCCAGCAGCGTGGCCCCTGCAGATACGCAGTATTTT. Protein: CASSVAPADTQYF.